This T cell receptor beta chain appears in the sequencing data of a study of early T cells in non-severe SARS-CoV-2 infection. Study details: Chains were not paired, and sequencing was done on bulk RNA from unsorted whole blood.

Individual cDNA molecules carried attached unique molecular identifiers. A single record per CDR3 protein comes from TCRdb applying MiXCR to the 5' RACE reads. There are around 98,000 distinct CDR3 sequences in the sample; 11% occur only once, and around 5.1% lies in the top ten. Per the germline V gene, CDR1 is SGHDT and CDR2 is YYEEEE. The CDR3 consists of 16 residues. Trimming removed 4 bases from V and 5 bases from J; junction bases left unmatched: 6. Points on this clonotype: Its antigen is currently unknown.

Whole-study findings and limits: Reliance on VDJdb matching favored anti-spike CD8 responses; private and CD4 specificities were missed.

Sequenced input: whole blood. The TCR sequence derives from an adult who was a healthcare worker with PCR-confirmed SARS-CoV-2 infection or an uninfected control (not recorded which). This chain links TRBV5-6 with TRBJ2-3; 14 positions match TRBD2. The CDR3 DNA reads TGTGCCAGCAGCCCCGGGACTAGCGGGAGAGGAGATACGCAGTATTTT. It translates to CASSPGTSGRGDTQYF.